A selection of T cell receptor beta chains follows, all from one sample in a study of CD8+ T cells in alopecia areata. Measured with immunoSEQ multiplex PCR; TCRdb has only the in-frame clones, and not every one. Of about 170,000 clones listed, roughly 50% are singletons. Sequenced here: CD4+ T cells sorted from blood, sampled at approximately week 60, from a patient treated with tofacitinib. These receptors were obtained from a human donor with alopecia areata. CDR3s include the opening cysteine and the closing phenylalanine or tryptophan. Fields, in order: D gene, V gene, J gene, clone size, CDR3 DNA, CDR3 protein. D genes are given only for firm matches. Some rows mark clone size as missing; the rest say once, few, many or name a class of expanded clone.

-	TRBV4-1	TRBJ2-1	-	TGCGCCAGCAGCCGAGAGCAAGCTCACAATGAGCAGTTCTTC	CASSREQAHNEQFF
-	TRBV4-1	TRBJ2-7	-	TGCGCCAGCAGCCAAGTCTGGGACGACGGCTCCCCGCAGTACTTC	CASSQVWDDGSPQYF
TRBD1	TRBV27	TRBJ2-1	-	TGTGCCAGCAGTTTCGCCGGGACAGGGGCGGACAATGAGCAGTTCTTC	CASSFAGTGADNEQFF
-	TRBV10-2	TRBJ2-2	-	TGCGCCAGCAGTGAGAGGGGGGGACCCGGGGAGCTGTTTTTT	CASSERGGPGELFF
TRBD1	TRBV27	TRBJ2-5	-	TGTGCCAGCACGGACAGGGGTAGAGAGACCCAGTACTTC	CASTDRGRETQYF
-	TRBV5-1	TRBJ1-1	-	TGCGCCAGCAGCTTGGGCCCCGGGGGCACTGAAGCTTTCTTT	CASSLGPGGTEAFF
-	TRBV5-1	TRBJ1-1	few	TGCGCCAGCAGCTTGGATGGGCAGACGCATTTCTTT	CASSLDGQTHFF
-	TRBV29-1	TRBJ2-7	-	TGCAGCGTTGGAATGGCAGGGAGACAGCAGTACTTC	CSVGMAGRQQYF
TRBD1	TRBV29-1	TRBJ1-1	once	TGCAGCGGGGGACAGGCGGACGGCACTGAAGCTTTCTTT	CSGGQADGTEAFF
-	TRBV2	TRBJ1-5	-	TGTGCCAGCAGTCTCGGCAGGGATAGTCCCCAGCATTTT	CASSLGRDSPQHF
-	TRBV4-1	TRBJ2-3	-	TGCGCCAGCAGCCAGCCGGTGGCTGGGCTTAAAGATACGCAGTATTTT	CASSQPVAGLKDTQYF
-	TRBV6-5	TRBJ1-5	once	TGTGCCAGCAGTTACTCGCCAGGGTGTAACCAGCCCCAGCATTTT	CASSYSPGCNQPQHF
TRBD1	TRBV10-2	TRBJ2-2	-	TGCGCCAGCAGTGGCAAGACAGGGATCAGCACCGGGGAGCTGTTTTTT	CASSGKTGISTGELFF
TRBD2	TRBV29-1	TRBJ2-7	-	TGCAGCGTTGCAGCGGGGGGGCTTTTCTACGAGCAGTACTTC	CSVAAGGLFYEQYF
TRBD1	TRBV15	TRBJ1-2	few	TGTGCCACCAGCAGAGGGCAGGGGGATGGCTACACCTTC	CATSRGQGDGYTF
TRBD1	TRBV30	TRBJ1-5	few	TGTGCCTGGTCGGGACAGGGGGCCCAGCCCCAGCATTTT	CAWSGQGAQPQHF
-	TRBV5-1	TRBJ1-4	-	TGCGCCAGCAGCGCGGGTCGAGTAAATGAAAAACTGTTTTTT	CASSAGRVNEKLFF
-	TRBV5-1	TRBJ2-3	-	TGCGCCAGCAGCTTGGAAAGGGCCACCACAGATACGCAGTATTTT	CASSLERATTDTQYF
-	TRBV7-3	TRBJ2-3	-	TGCGCCAGCAGCTTAACGTGGTGGCGGGTGGGCACAGATACGCAGTATTTT	CASSLTWWRVGTDTQYF
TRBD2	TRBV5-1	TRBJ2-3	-	TGCGCCAGCAGCTTGGTGTCTAGCGGGGGCCTAGATACGCAGTATTTT	CASSLVSSGGLDTQYF
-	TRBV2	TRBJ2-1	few	TGTGCCAGCAGGCCGACGGGGCAGGGAGCCTACGAGCAGTTCTTC	CASRPTGQGAYEQFF
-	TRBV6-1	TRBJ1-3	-	TGTGCCAGCAAACACAGAACTGGAAACACCATATATTTT	CASKHRTGNTIYF
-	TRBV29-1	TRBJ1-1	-	TGCAGCGCCCGTCGGGGTAGGGACACTGAAGCTTTCTTT	CSARRGRDTEAFF
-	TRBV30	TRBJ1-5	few	TGTGCCTGGAGTAACCAGGGTCAGGGTCAGCCCCAGCATTTT	CAWSNQGQGQPQHF
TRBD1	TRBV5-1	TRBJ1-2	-	TGCGCCAGCAGCTTTGGACAGGGGGACTATGGCTACACCTTC	CASSFGQGDYGYTF
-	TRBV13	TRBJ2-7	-	TGTGCCAGCAGCTTAGGAGGATACATCACCTACGAGCAGTACTTC	CASSLGGYITYEQYF
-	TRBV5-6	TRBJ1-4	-	TGTGCCAGCAGCTTGGCGCGTCAGGGTGGCGAAAAACTGTTTTTT	CASSLARQGGEKLFF
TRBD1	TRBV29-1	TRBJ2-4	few	TGCAGCGTTGAAGACCCGAACAGGGGGGCCAAAAACATTCAGTACTTC	CSVEDPNRGAKNIQYF
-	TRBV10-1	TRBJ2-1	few	TGCGCCAGCAGTGAGTGGTGGTGGCAGAGCTCCTACAATGAGCAGTTCTTC	CASSEWWWQSSYNEQFF
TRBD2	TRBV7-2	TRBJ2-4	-	TGTGCCAGCAGCGCGGGACTACGTCAGTACTTC	CASSAGLRQYF
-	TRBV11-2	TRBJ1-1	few	TGTGCCAGCAGCCAAGCAGGGGCGCAGGGTGAAGCTTTCTTT	CASSQAGAQGEAFF
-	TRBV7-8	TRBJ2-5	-	TGTGCCAGCAGCTTAGTGGGCGGGGCGGTAAAGACCCAGTACTTC	CASSLVGGAVKTQYF
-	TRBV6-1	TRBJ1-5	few	TGTGCCAGCAGGGAATCTATAGCGGACAATCAGCCCCAGCATTTT	CASRESIADNQPQHF
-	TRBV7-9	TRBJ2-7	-	TGTGCCAGCAGCTTAAGCAGGGACCACGAGCAGTACTTC	CASSLSRDHEQYF
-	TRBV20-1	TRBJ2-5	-	TGCAGCGGACAGTACCAAGAGACCCAGTACTTC	CSGQYQETQYF
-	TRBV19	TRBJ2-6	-	TGTGCCAGTTTAAAACAGGGTTCTGGGGCCAACGTCCTGACTTTC	CASLKQGSGANVLTF
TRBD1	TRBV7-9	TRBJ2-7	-	TGTGCCAGCAGCCGGGGACAGGGGGGCGAGCAGTACTTC	CASSRGQGGEQYF
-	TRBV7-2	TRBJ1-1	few	TGTGCCAGCAGCTCCCGGGCTCGGAGGGACACTGAAGCTTTCTTT	CASSSRARRDTEAFF
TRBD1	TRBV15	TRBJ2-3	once	TGTGCCACCAGCATCGGACAGGGGGCGCAGGCAGATACGCAGTATTTT	CATSIGQGAQADTQYF
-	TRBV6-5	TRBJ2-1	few	TGTGCCAGCAGTTACCCACCAGCGGAGCAGTTCTTC	CASSYPPAEQFF
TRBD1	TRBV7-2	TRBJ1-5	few	TGTGCCAGCAGCTCGTCAGGACAGGGGGCGCGAAATCAGCCCCAGCATTTT	CASSSSGQGARNQPQHF
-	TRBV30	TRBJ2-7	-	TGTGCCTGGAGTGACCCTCTACGCGAGCAGTACTTC	CAWSDPLREQYF
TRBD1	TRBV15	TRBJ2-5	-	TGTGCCACCAGCCGTCCTGACAGGGAGGAGACCCAGTACTTC	CATSRPDREETQYF
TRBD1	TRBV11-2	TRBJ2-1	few	TGTGCCAGCAGCCCGGACAGGGGCTACAATGAGCAGTTCTTC	CASSPDRGYNEQFF
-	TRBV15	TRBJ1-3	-	TGTGCCACCAGCAGAGATCAGCAGGGGCTCGGAAACACCATATATTTT	CATSRDQQGLGNTIYF
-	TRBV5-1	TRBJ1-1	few	TGCGCCAGCACAACAGGTATGAACACTGAAGCTTTCTTT	CASTTGMNTEAFF
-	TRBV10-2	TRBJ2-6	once	TGCGCCAGCAGGGGTTTTACGCGGACAGAGACCTTCAGGGGGGCCAACGTCCTGACTTTC	CASRGFTRTETFRGANVLTF
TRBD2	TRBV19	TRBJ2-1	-	TGTGCCAGTAGTCCACGTAGCGGGACGGCGGGACATGAGCAGTTCTTC	CASSPRSGTAGHEQFF
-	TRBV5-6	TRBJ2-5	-	TGTGCCAGCCACTCCGGGGGTAGGCCCCAGTACTTC	CASHSGGRPQYF
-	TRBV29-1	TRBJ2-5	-	TGCAGCGTTGAACCAACCCGACGAAAAGGGAAAGAGACCCAGTACTTC	CSVEPTRRKGKETQYF
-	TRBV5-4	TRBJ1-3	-	TGTGCCAGCAGCTCGACGACGGGGGTTTCTGGAAACACCATATATTTT	CASSSTTGVSGNTIYF
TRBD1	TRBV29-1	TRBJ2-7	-	TGCAGCGTCTTAACAGGGGTTGTCGACGAGCAGTACTTC	CSVLTGVVDEQYF
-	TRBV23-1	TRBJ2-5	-	TGCGCCAGCAGTCAAGGGACGGAGAAAGAGACCCAGTACTTC	CASSQGTEKETQYF
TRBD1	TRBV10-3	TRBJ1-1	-	TGTGCCATCTCGGGACAGGTGAACACTGAAGCTTTCTTT	CAISGQVNTEAFF
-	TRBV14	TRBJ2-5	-	TGTGCCAGCAGCCAAGGAACTAGCCCTACGGAGACCCAGTACTTC	CASSQGTSPTETQYF